This TCR beta chain came from a study of neurological immune-mediated disorders. Whole-study findings and limits: Falling below healthy controls, multiple sclerosis showed the least TCR clonal expansion, while HTLV-1-associated myelopathy showed the most. Expanded clones shared no CDR3 amino acid sequences across subjects, suggesting private repertoires in all groups.

This clonotype came up many times. Antigen specificity is unknown. Time point given: longitudinal time-point 3. The V gene lost 2 bases and the J gene lost 0 bases, with 8 bases spanning the gap. Looked up from germline, CDR1 is MNHEY and CDR2 is SVGAGI. The CDR3 sequence is 16 residues long. cDNA synthesis was performed by 5'RACE with 10-nucleotide random UMIs. TCRdb reprocessed the 5' RACE reads via MiXCR and lists one record per CDR3 protein. Of about 99,000 distinct CDR3 sequences listed, 10% to 12% are singletons. The chain joins TRBV6-5 to TRBJ1-6; D uncertain. Sequenced material: PBMCs. The sequence derives from a female donor with HTLV-1-associated myelopathy (HAM/TSP). As DNA, the CDR3 is TGTGCCAGCAGTTACGGCGTAAGCTCCTATAATTCACCCCTCCACTTT. It specifies CASSYGVSSYNSPLHF.